The entry below describes one TCR beta chain. This sample was included in a study of blood T cell repertoires in COVID-19. Study background: Specimens from acute and convalescent COVID-19 originated in the United States, Italy and Spain. The analysed material was cDNA or gDNA that came from T cells, B-cell-depleted T cells, or PBMCs.

The CDR3 sequence is 17 residues long. Trimming cost V 4 bases and J 0 bases; bases outside gene matches: 7. The germline gives CDR1 MNHEY, CDR2 SMNVEV (reference sequence). How the authors handled the data: How many nucleated cells were present was estimated from reference gene primer amplification. This table comes from immunoSEQ multiplex PCR, and its TCRdb copy is limited to in-frame clones, with some not included. V and J calls and clone size are as listed in that table; D and trimming were resolved from the DNA. This table holds roughly 66,000 clones, over 80% found once. The sample comprised peripheral blood. The genes are TRBV27 and TRBJ2-3; TRBD2 matches at 10 bases. This clonotype was sampled from a human donor in a cohort sampled during active COVID-19. CDR3 amino acids: CASSSPLAGASTDTQYF. The CDR3 DNA follows: TGTGCCAGCAGTTCTCCCCTAGCGGGAGCTAGCACAGATACGCAGTATTTT.